A single sample is the source of the 32 T cell receptor beta chains below, sequenced in a study of T cells in Graves' hyperthyroidism and ophthalmopathy. RNA transcripts served as the template for amplifying TCR beta CDR3 regions. The TCR CDR3 first-round RT-PCR relied on the HTBI primer set. TCRdb passed the multiplex PCR reads through MiXCR, listing each CDR3 protein once. The sample yields hundreds of thousands of distinct CDR3 sequences, around 14% seen once. Sequencing was performed on blood. These TCRs come from a young woman with Graves' hyperthyroidism that later progressed to Graves' ophthalmopathy.

This clonotype was observed many times. This chain joins TRBV5-1 and TRBJ2-1; D is unresolved. With 1 base removed from V and 0 bases from J, the gap between germline ends came to 8 bases. Germline V lookup: CDR1 SGHRS, CDR2 YFSETQ. The CDR3 has 15 amino acids. CDR3: CASSLTLNSYNEQFF. Written as DNA, the CDR3 is TGCGCCAGCAGCTTGACCCTTAACTCCTACAATGAGCAGTTCTTC. The full variable domain, in which reference TRBV5-1 and TRBJ2-1 provide the parts outside the CDR3, is KAGVTQTPRYLIKTRGQQVTLSCSPISGHRSVSWYQQTPGQGLQFLFEYFSETQRNKGNFPGRFSGRQFSNSRSEMNVSTLELGDSALYLCASSLTLNSYNEQFFGPGTRLTVL.

The J gene is TRBJ1-2, the V gene TRBV27; D gene uncertain. There are 12 residues in the CDR3. V lost 7 bases and J 2 bases, leaving 8 bases between the germline ends. Germline assignment: CDR1 MNHEY and CDR2 SMNVEV (reference sequence). CDR3: CASTDGNYGYTF. The CDR3 region has the DNA TGTGCCAGCACGGACGGGAACTATGGCTACACCTTC.

This clonotype was seen at least ten times. This chain joins TRBV7-9 and TRBJ2-1; D gene uncertain. Germline V gene data show CDR1 as SEHNR and CDR2 as FQNEAQ (reference sequence). V lost 8 bases and J lost 4, with 18 bases in between. The CDR3 contains 15 residues. The CDR3 DNA is TGTGCCAGCGGCCTTTCGTGGGTTCGATACAATGAGCAGTTCTTC. Translation: CASGLSWVRYNEQFF.

The CDR3 DNA is TGTGCCAGCAGCCCGGGACTCCGGAGGGAGTACCAAGAGACCCAGTACTTC. Its translation: CASSPGLRREYQETQYF. The chain carries TRBV11-2 and TRBJ2-5, with D tentatively TRBD2 (6 bases). V dropped 5 bases and J dropped 0 bases, with 19 bases sitting between them. The CDR3 runs 17 residues. Germline CDR1 reads SGHAT; CDR2 reads FQNNGV.

This clonotype was counted at least ten times. The chain is built from TRBV28 and TRBJ1-3; 8 bases map to TRBD1. V shed 6 bases and J 2 bases; nucleotides not matched to a gene: 9. The CDR3 has 16 amino acids. Germline CDR1 is MDHEN and CDR2 is SYDVKM. CDR3 protein: CASSPGGQGAGNTIYF. The CDR3 nucleotides are TGTGCCAGCAGCCCCGGTGGACAGGGTGCTGGAAACACCATATATTTT.

This clonotype has at least ten counts. The gene calls are TRBV5-1 and TRBJ1-2; a weak D match, TRBD1 (6 bases). Germline V lookup: CDR1 SGHRS, CDR2 YFSETQ. This CDR3 contains 13 residues. Trimming stripped 1 base from V and 6 bases from J, with 10 bases between. The CDR3 here is CASSLNREDGYTF. CDR3 bases: TGCGCCAGCAGCTTGAACAGGGAAGATGGCTACACCTTC.

At least ten counts were recorded for this clonotype. This chain's CDR3 is CASSYPGGYEQYF. The DNA for the CDR3 is TGTGCCAGCAGCTATCCGGGAGGATACGAGCAGTACTTC. This sequence joins TRBV7-9 and TRBJ2-7; 7 positions agree with TRBD2. The germline V gene encodes CDR1 SEHNR and CDR2 FQNEAQ (reference sequence). The length of the CDR3 is 13 residues. J gave up 4 bases and V 4 bases, and 4 bases lay outside the gene matches.

The chain joins TRBV10-3 to TRBJ2-7; 10 bases align to TRBD2. The CDR3 consists of 14 residues. Per germline, CDR1 ENHRY and CDR2 SYGVKD. Trimming cost V 10 bases and J 2 bases; bases outside gene matches: 8. In DNA form, the CDR3 reads TGTGCCACCCGTCTTCTAGCGGGAGCCTACGAGCAGTACTTC. This encodes CATRLLAGAYEQYF.

This clonotype was found many times. The CDR3 bases are TGTGCCAGCAGTTTCGGGACAGCTCGTGATACGCAGTATTTT. This encodes CASSFGTARDTQYF. The chain combines TRBV27 with TRBJ2-3, with 7 bases that match TRBD1. Germline values: CDR1 MNHEY, CDR2 SMNVEV (reference sequence). This CDR3 has 14 residues. The V segment lost 3 bases and the J segment 6 bases; nucleotides outside the gene matches: 6.

This clonotype was observed a handful of times. This rearrangement joins TRBV6-2 or TRBV6-3 to TRBJ2-5; TRBD1 aligns across 7 bases. In germline, CDR1 is MNHEY, CDR2 SVGEGT. The CDR3 has 14 residues. The ends lost 10 bases at V and 3 bases at J; junction bases unmatched: 11. CDR3 DNA sequence: TGTGCCACCGGCTCCGGGACAGCAAAAGAGACCCAGTACTTC. It yields the protein CATGSGTAKETQYF.

This clonotype was seen repeatedly, ten times or more. The CDR3 DNA is TGCGCCAGCAGCTTGACGGATGAGGGAACAAGAGGCTACACCTTC. It encodes CASSLTDEGTRGYTF. This chain connects TRBV5-1 to TRBJ1-2; D ambiguous. From germline, CDR1 is SGHRS and CDR2 YFSETQ. The CDR3 runs 15 residues. Trimming stripped 1 base from V and 8 bases from J, with 18 bases between. Full variable domain (outside the CDR3, taken from reference TRBV5-1 and TRBJ1-2): KAGVTQTPRYLIKTRGQQVTLSCSPISGHRSVSWYQQTPGQGLQFLFEYFSETQRNKGNFPGRFSGRQFSNSRSEMNVSTLELGDSALYLCASSLTDEGTRGYTFGSGTRLTVV.

This clonotype was detected ten times or more. V is TRBV5-1 and J is TRBJ1-1, with a weak D call TRBD1 (5 bases). CDR3 length equals 16 residues. Trimming removed 0 bases at V and 0 bases at J, with 12 bases between. Germline assignment: CDR1 SGHRS and CDR2 YFSETQ. The CDR3 bases are TGCGCCAGCAGCTTGGGCAGGGTCCCTTTGAACACTGAAGCTTTCTTT. Residues: CASSLGRVPLNTEAFF.

The table lists this clonotype with a few counts. The chain carries TRBV25-1 and TRBJ2-7; no firm D call. Trimming cost V 1 base and J 5 bases, with 6 bases left between them. Germline lookup yields CDR1 MGHDK and CDR2 SYGVNS. The CDR3 is made up of 12 amino acids. The DNA for the CDR3 is TGTGCCAGCAGTGAATTGAATGACGAGCAGTACTTC. This encodes CASSELNDEQYF.

Many counts were recorded for this clonotype. The gene calls are TRBV2 and TRBJ2-5; 10 bases fit TRBD2. The trim removed 2 bases at V and 2 bases at J, leaving 20 bases unmatched. The CDR3 contains 21 residues. Germline V gene sequence: CDR1 SNHLY, CDR2 FYNNEI. This CDR3 is CASSEPTGTPFTSGKQETQYF. The CDR3 bases are TGTGCCAGCAGTGAACCAACAGGGACTCCTTTTACTAGCGGGAAGCAAGAGACCCAGTACTTC. Full variable domain (outside the CDR3, taken from reference TRBV2 and TRBJ2-5): EPEVTQTPSHQVTQMGQEVILRCVPISNHLYFYWYRQILGQKVEFLVSFYNNEISEKSEIFDDQFSVERPDGSNFTLKIRSTKLEDSAMYFCASSEPTGTPFTSGKQETQYFGPGTRLLVL.

Of note for this clonotype: At one of its ends the junction is not consistent with the germline gene, which may arise from a read error. The V and J genes are TRBV7-6 and TRBJ2-5; tentatively, D is TRBD2 (5 bases). The CDR3 length is 15 residues. CDR1 and CDR2 from the germline V gene are SGHVS and FNYEAQ. CDR3 in DNA: TGTGCCAGCGGCTTATCCCGGGGTAGCTCGGAGACCCAGTACTTC. Translating it yields CASGLSRGSSETQYF.

The chain employs TRBV4-2 and TRBJ2-2; D call uncertain. The CDR3 spans 15 residues. Trimming pared 4 bases from V and 4 bases from J, leaving 13 bases between. Germline loops: CDR1 LGHNA, CDR2 YNFKEQ. DNA of the CDR3: TGTGCCAGCAGCCGAGCCACGGAGCGCACCGGGGAGCTGTTTTTT. Translating it yields CASSRATERTGELFF.

This clonotype has a handful of counts. The chain combines TRBV4-1 with TRBJ2-5; D uncertain. V shed 4 bases and J shed 2 bases, with 11 bases lying between them. The germline V gene has CDR1 MGHRA and CDR2 YSYEKL. The CDR3 is 14 residues long. The DNA of the CDR3 is TGCGCCAGCAGCCCCTCAGAAGAACAAGAGACCCAGTACTTC. Translation: CASSPSEEQETQYF.

The V call is TRBV28, the J call TRBJ2-2; 12 positions agree with TRBD2. Trimming at V came to 5 bases and at J to 4 bases, leaving 11 bases not matched to a gene. The CDR3 contains 18 residues. Germline V gene lookup returns CDR1 MDHEN and CDR2 SYDVKM. CDR3 in amino acids: CASSPETSGSWRTGELFF. The CDR3 DNA reads TGTGCCAGCAGTCCCGAGACTAGCGGGAGTTGGCGCACCGGGGAGCTGTTTTTT.

This clonotype showed up just a few times. The chain uses TRBV19 and TRBJ1-4, with 7 nucleotides matching TRBD1. The CDR3 extends over 17 amino acids. V lost 4 bases, J lost 2 bases, and 10 bases stayed unmatched. Germline V gene sequence: CDR1 LNHDA, CDR2 SQIVND (reference sequence). As DNA, the CDR3 is TGTGCCAGTAGTACTGCAGGGGGTTACTACACTAATGAAAAACTGTTTTTT. It codes for CASSTAGGYYTNEKLFF.

Remarks on this clonotype: A much larger clone is a single base away; this may be a read error. V gene TRBV27 combines with J gene TRBJ1-2; D is undetermined. Germline assignment: CDR1 MNHEY and CDR2 SMNVEV (reference sequence). The CDR3 totals 13 residues. V lost 6 bases, J lost 4 bases, and 12 bases lay in between. CDR3 in DNA: TGTGCCAGCAGCCCTCGGGGTCTCTATGGCTACACCTTC. Amino acids: CASSPRGLYGYTF.

Remarks on this clonotype: A much more abundant neighbour one base away suggests this may be a read error. The genes are TRBV7-3 and TRBJ2-1; no firm D call. This CDR3 has 13 residues. Germline V lookup: CDR1 SGHTA, CDR2 FQGTGA. The CDR3 sequence: CASGLSRSNEQFF. Written as DNA, the CDR3 is TGTGCCAGCGGCTTAAGTAGGAGCAATGAGCAGTTCTTC.

At least ten counts were recorded for this clonotype. V gene TRBV5-5 combines with J gene TRBJ2-3; 8 bases fit TRBD1. Germline V lookup: CDR1 SGHKS, CDR2 YYEKEE (reference sequence). Trimming cost V 0 bases and J 0 bases; bases outside gene matches: 6. The CDR3 runs 17 residues. CDR3 nucleotide sequence: TGTGCCAGCAGCTTGGCTGGGCAGGGGGCGAGCACAGATACGCAGTATTTT. Its protein is CASSLAGQGASTDTQYF. Combining the CDR3 with reference TRBV5-5 and TRBJ2-3 gives the whole variable domain DAGVTQSPTHLIKTRGQQVTLRCSPISGHKSVSWYQQVLGQGPQFIFQYYEKEERGRGNFPDRFSARQFPNYSSELNVNALLLGDSALYLCASSLAGQGASTDTQYFGPGTRLTVL.

This clonotype was recorded many times. The chain recombines TRBV27 with TRBJ1-1, with 9 bases lining up with TRBD1. Germline trimming cut 4 bases from V and 1 base from J; bases unmatched to any gene: 4. The CDR3 runs 15 residues. In germline, CDR1 is MNHEY, CDR2 SMNVEV (reference sequence). The CDR3 sequence: CASSYGTGRNTEAFF. The CDR3 DNA reads as TGTGCCAGCAGTTACGGGACAGGGAGGAACACTGAAGCTTTCTTT.

This clonotype occurred a few times. This could be a read error, since a much larger clone is one nucleotide away. The genes are TRBV27 and TRBJ2-1, with 8 positions matching TRBD1. V trimming: 4 bases; J trimming: 5 bases; junction bases outside the gene matches: 7. The length of the CDR3 is 15 residues. Germline lookup yields CDR1 MNHEY and CDR2 SMNVEV (reference sequence). CDR3 in amino acids: CASSWLDRDHNEQFF. In DNA form, the CDR3 reads TGTGCCAGCAGTTGGTTGGACAGGGATCACAATGAGCAGTTCTTC.

This chain uses TRBV11-2 with TRBJ2-1; 13 bases fit TRBD2. The CDR3 totals 15 residues. Germline lookup yields CDR1 SGHAT and CDR2 FQNNGV. With 1 base clipped from V and 12 bases from J, the junction kept 6 bases outside the gene matches. The CDR3 sequence: CASSLGLAGGQGQFF. In nucleotides, the CDR3 is TGTGCCAGCAGCTTAGGACTAGCGGGGGGTCAAGGGCAGTTCTTC. Drawing the rest from reference TRBV11-2 and TRBJ2-1, the complete variable domain is EAGVAQSPRYKIIEKRQSVAFWCNPISGHATLYWYQQILGQGPKLLIQFQNNGVVDDSQLPKDRFSAERLKGVDSTLKIQPAKLEDSAVYLCASSLGLAGGQGQFFGPGTRLTVL.

This clonotype was found many times. This sequence joins TRBV5-1 and TRBJ2-6, with D maybe TRBD1 (6 bases). Deletions cut 2 bases from V and 3 bases from J, with 9 bases between. Per the germline V gene, CDR1 is SGHRS and CDR2 is YFSETQ. The CDR3 totals 15 residues. As DNA, the CDR3 is TGCGCCAGCAGCTTACAGGGCGGTGGGGCCAACGTCCTGACTTTC. Its translation is CASSLQGGGANVLTF.

V gene TRBV5-1 combines with J gene TRBJ2-2, with D possibly matching TRBD1 (5 bases). The germline gives CDR1 SGHRS, CDR2 YFSETQ. The germline V and J ends were trimmed by 5 bases and 4 bases, with 15 bases remaining between them. This CDR3 comprises 15 residues. The CDR3 loop reads CASSEWVGATGELFF. CDR3 sequence (DNA): TGCGCCAGCAGTGAGTGGGTAGGGGCCACCGGGGAGCTGTTTTTT.

This clonotype was observed at least ten times. This sequence joins TRBV6-1 and TRBJ1-1, with a tentative D call TRBD1 (6 bases). Trimming cost V 6 bases and J 1 base, with 12 bases left between them. CDR1 and CDR2 from the germline V gene are MNHNS and SASEGT. This CDR3 has 14 residues. CDR3 amino acids: CASRLQTGNTEAFF. In nucleotides, the CDR3 is TGTGCCAGCAGACTCCAGACAGGGAACACTGAAGCTTTCTTT.

This clonotype was detected a few times. The chain combines TRBV6-1 with TRBJ2-7, with 10 bases identical to TRBD2. Trimming at V came to 5 bases and at J to 2 bases, leaving 3 bases not matched to a gene. This CDR3 is 14 amino acids long. Germline-derived CDR1 and CDR2 are MNHNS and SASEGT. CDR3 sequence: CASSYTSGTYEQYF. CDR3 nucleotide sequence: TGTGCCAGCAGTTACACTAGCGGGACCTACGAGCAGTACTTC.

This clonotype was observed many times. The chain combines TRBV5-5 with TRBJ2-5; perhaps TRBD1 as D (6 bases). From germline, CDR1 is SGHKS and CDR2 YYEKEE (reference sequence). Trimming took 6 bases from V and 0 from J, leaving 12 bases between them. CDR3 length: 14 residues. This chain's CDR3 is CASTWGQNQETQYF. The CDR3 DNA is TGTGCCAGCACCTGGGGACAAAACCAAGAGACCCAGTACTTC.

This clonotype was counted between two and nine times. This may be a read error: a much more frequent sequence differs by one nucleotide. The rearrangement joins TRBV11-2 to TRBJ2-3; D may match TRBD1 or TRBD2 (5 bases each). CDR1 is SGHAT and CDR2 is FQNNGV in the germline V gene. This CDR3 has 15 amino acids. Trimming removed 1 base at V and 8 bases at J, with 16 bases between. In DNA form, the CDR3 reads TGTGCCAGCAGCTTAGGAGGCAGGGAGTTTGGTACGCAGTATTTT. Its translation is CASSLGGREFGTQYF.

The chain couples TRBV6-4 to TRBJ2-1; a weak D match, TRBD2 (5 bases). CDR1 is MRHNA and CDR2 is SNTAGT in the germline V gene. The CDR3 runs 15 residues. Trimming took off 2 bases at V and 6 bases at J, with 14 bases between the two ends. The CDR3 is CASSDGWENGNEQFF. CDR3 DNA sequence: TGTGCCAGCAGTGACGGGTGGGAGAACGGCAATGAGCAGTTCTTC.